What follows are 14 T cell receptor beta chains derived from one specimen sequenced in a study of technical replicates of blood from several donors. Produced via immunoSEQ multiplex PCR; TCRdb's table is partial and in-frame only. The sample yields approximately 97,000 clones, approximately 95% seen once. Sequenced material: T cells isolated from PBMCs. The receptors originated from a human donor in good health.

Comments on this clone: A junction end diverges from the germline sequence, so it may reflect a read error. This chain joins TRBV11-1 and TRBJ2-2; D is unclear. The CDR3 runs 14 residues. Looked up from germline, CDR1 is SGHAT and CDR2 is FQDESV (reference sequence). CDR3 loop: CASSLGRNIGELFF. The DNA of the CDR3 is TGTGCCAGCAGCTTAGGCAGGAACATCGGGGAGCTGTTTTTT.

In DNA, the CDR3 is TGCAGCATTGGACAGGGCCACACTGAAGCTTTCTTT. It encodes CSIGQGHTEAFF. The V call is TRBV29-1, the J call TRBJ1-1; 8 bases match TRBD1. The germline gives CDR1 SQVTM, CDR2 ANQGSEA. This CDR3 has 12 amino acids. The V segment lost 8 bases and the J segment 3 bases; nucleotides outside the gene matches: 5.

This chain joins TRBV6-5 and TRBJ1-2, with a tentative D call TRBD1 (6 bases). Trimming shortened V by 4 bases and J by 4 bases, and 10 bases separated the two germline ends. This CDR3 has 13 amino acids. Per the germline V gene, CDR1 is MNHEY and CDR2 is SVGAGI. Here the CDR3 DNA reads TGTGCCAGCAGTTTTGGGGGCGGCTATGGCTACACCTTC. Amino acids: CASSFGGGYGYTF.

The genes are TRBV6-4 and TRBJ2-7; 9 bases agree with TRBD1. The CDR3 has 13 amino acids. V lost 0 bases to trimming and J lost 6 bases; unmatched junction nucleotides: 0. Germline CDR1 and CDR2: MRHNA and SNTAGT. The CDR3: CASSDSDRGEQYF. Written as DNA, the CDR3 is TGTGCCAGCAGTGACTCGGACAGGGGCGAGCAGTACTTC.

The chain uses TRBV4-2 and TRBJ1-4; the match to TRBD1 covers 7 bases. Unmatched junction bases numbered 11, after V lost 2 bases and J lost 5 bases. Germline V gene data show CDR1 as LGHNA and CDR2 as YNFKEQ. The CDR3 covers 17 residues. The CDR3 is CASSQLKTGAGNEKLFF. CDR3 nucleotide sequence: TGTGCCAGCAGCCAATTAAAAACAGGGGCTGGGAATGAAAAACTGTTTTTT.

This chain connects TRBV25-1 to TRBJ1-3; D not certain. CDR3 length: 13 amino acids. The ends were cut back, 3 bases at V and 0 bases at J, with 3 bases in the middle. Germline V gene data show CDR1 as MGHDK and CDR2 as SYGVNS. The CDR3 is CASSDRSGNTIYF. CDR3 nucleotide sequence: TGTGCCAGCAGTGATCGCTCTGGAAACACCATATATTTT.

In this sample, this clone turned up once. The chain links TRBV7-8 to TRBJ2-1; possibly TRBD2 for D (6 bases). This CDR3 comprises 14 residues. Per the germline V gene, CDR1 is SGHVS and CDR2 is FQNEAQ. V lost 2 bases and J 3 bases, leaving 8 bases between the germline ends. CDR3 residues: CASSLRGSYNEQFF. For the CDR3, the DNA is TGTGCCAGCAGCTTACGGGGGAGCTACAATGAGCAGTTCTTC.

This sequence joins TRBV19 and TRBJ1-3; D is possibly TRBD1 (5 bases). CDR1 and CDR2 from the germline V gene are LNHDA and SQIVND (reference sequence). Deletions cut 8 bases from V and 7 bases from J, with 27 bases between. The CDR3 spans 17 residues. CDR3 residues: CASASGGGFGDRNTIYF. CDR3 in DNA: TGTGCCAGTGCCTCGGGTGGAGGGTTTGGGGACCGGAACACCATATATTTT.

The genes are TRBV6-1 and TRBJ1-2; no definite D call. The CDR3 totals 14 residues. Trimming removed 7 bases from V and 5 bases from J, with 17 bases in between. CDR1 is MNHNS and CDR2 is SASEGT in the germline V gene. The CDR3, as DNA: TGTGCCAGCACTCGAGGTGGGGAGCGGTATGGCTACACCTTC. Its protein is CASTRGGERYGYTF.

The chain recombines TRBV19 with TRBJ2-1; 8 bases map to TRBD2. Germline assignment: CDR1 LNHDA and CDR2 SQIVND (reference sequence). The CDR3 covers 16 residues. Losses at the gene ends were 2 bases for V and 10 bases for J; bases not matched to a gene: 13. Written as DNA, the CDR3 is TGTGCCAGTAGTATATGGAGAACGGCGGGAGGTGGGGAGCAGTTCTTC. It yields the protein CASSIWRTAGGGEQFF.

This rearrangement joins TRBV4-3 to TRBJ1-3; 8 bases map to TRBD1. This CDR3 is 16 amino acids long. The V gene end was trimmed by 1 base and the J gene end by 4 bases; junction bases not matched to a gene: 6. Germline V gene lookup returns CDR1 LGHNA and CDR2 YSLEER. This CDR3 is CASSQVQGAEGNTIYF. The CDR3 DNA is TGCGCCAGCAGCCAAGTGCAGGGGGCGGAAGGAAACACCATATATTTT.

V gene TRBV2 combines with J gene TRBJ2-2; weak D call: TRBD1 (6 bases). The CDR3 contains 14 residues. CDR1 and CDR2 from the germline V gene are SNHLY and FYNNEI. V shed 6 bases and J shed 3 bases, with 11 bases lying between them. The CDR3 spells CASRRDIDTGELFF. In DNA form, the CDR3 reads TGTGCCAGCAGACGGGACATAGACACCGGGGAGCTGTTTTTT.

This clone appeared a single time. The CDR3 sequence: CASSQEGLITGELFF. The CDR3 nucleotides read TGTGCCAGCAGCCAAGAGGGACTGATCACCGGGGAGCTGTTTTTT. The chain employs TRBV4-2 and TRBJ2-2; D perhaps matches TRBD2 (6 bases). The CDR3 is 15 residues long. Trimming stripped 0 bases from V and 4 bases from J, with 9 bases between. Germline CDR1 LGHNA, CDR2 YNFKEQ.

The chain is built from TRBV25-1 and TRBJ1-5; 7 bases are a match to TRBD1. The V gene end was trimmed by 4 bases and the J gene end by 0 bases; junction bases not matched to a gene: 9. Germline CDR1 is MGHDK and CDR2 is SYGVNS. This CDR3 is 17 amino acids long. CDR3 bases: TGTGCCAGCAGTGGTAGGGACAGCCAGTATAGCAATCAGCCCCAGCATTTT. Amino acids: CASSGRDSQYSNQPQHF.